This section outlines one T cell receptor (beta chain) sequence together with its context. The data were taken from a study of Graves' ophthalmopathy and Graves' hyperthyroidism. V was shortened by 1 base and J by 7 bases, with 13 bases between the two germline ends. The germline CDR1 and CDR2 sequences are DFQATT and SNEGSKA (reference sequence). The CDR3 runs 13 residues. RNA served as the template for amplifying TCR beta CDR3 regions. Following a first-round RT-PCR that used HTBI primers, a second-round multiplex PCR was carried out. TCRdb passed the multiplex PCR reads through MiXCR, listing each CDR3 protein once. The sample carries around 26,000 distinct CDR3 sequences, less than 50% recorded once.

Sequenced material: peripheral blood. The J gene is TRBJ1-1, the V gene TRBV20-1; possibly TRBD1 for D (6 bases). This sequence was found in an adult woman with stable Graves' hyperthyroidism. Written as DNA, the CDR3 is TGCAGTGCTAGAGGACAGGCGGGTCTTGAAGCTTTCTTT. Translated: CSARGQAGLEAFF.